This T cell receptor (beta chain) was obtained from a study of cytomegalovirus exposure and HLA in healthy donors. Regarding this clone: Its matching antigen is unknown.

Study-level findings and limits: The Asian-associated ancestry cluster reportedly had fewer N-insertions than the approximately 670-donor mean in a later analysis. CMV serostatus alone was available as immune exposure information.

The CDR3 extends over 13 amino acids. V lost 3 bases and J lost 1, with 6 bases in between. Germline V gene sequence: CDR1 SEHNR, CDR2 FQNEAQ (reference sequence). The PCR was carried out with 60 Vbeta primers and 13 Jbeta primers. This table comes from immunoSEQ multiplex PCR, and its TCRdb copy is limited to in-frame clones, with some not included. The sample records about 100,000 clones, around 82% being singletons. The chain couples TRBV7-9 to TRBJ1-1; the D is unclear. What was sequenced was PBMCs. The sequence came from a woman in her forties or fifties in good health and CMV-seropositive. The CDR3 coding sequence is TGTGCCAGCAGCTTCCCGGGGAACACTGAAGCTTTCTTT. Its protein product is CASSFPGNTEAFF.